This T cell receptor beta chain stems from a study of persistence of HIV-infected CD4 T cells. Across the study: Antigen stimulation activated a lower proportion of cells, more of them memory, than anti-CD3/anti-CD28 stimulation.

Overall study findings and caveats: The rare CMV-responding cells with HIV-1 proviruses were not separately TCR-sequenced.

The libraries were made with immunoSEQ version 4 in survey mode. Clones were read by immunoSEQ multiplex PCR, and TCRdb kept only the in-frame ones, dropping some. The data hold roughly 41,000 clones, with 87% observed a single time. Nonspecific anti-CD3/anti-CD28 bead stimulation represents the broad CD4+ T cell repertoire. Sorting of responding CD4+ T cells relied on upregulated CD40 ligand together with CD69. The ends were cut back, 4 bases at V and 0 bases at J, with 23 bases in the middle. Germline assignment: CDR1 SGHNT and CDR2 YYREEE (reference sequence). This CDR3 spans 20 amino acids. Details on this clone: Its specificity is not known.

The chain recombines TRBV5-4 with TRBJ1-6; possibly TRBD1 for D (6 bases). Sequencing was performed on CD4+ T cells sorted from PBMCs after approximately 19-hour stimulation, taken from a patient who received antiretroviral therapy. This sequence was found in an adult man with HIV who was CMV-seropositive. CDR3 region: CASSPGGGASTSSYNSPLHF. DNA of the CDR3: TGTGCCAGCAGCCCCGGCGGGGGGGCGTCTACAAGCTCCTATAATTCACCCCTCCACTTT.